This TCR beta chain originates from a study of cytomegalovirus exposure and HLA in healthy donors. Study-level findings and limits: In an earlier analysis, in 620 or so donors, most V segments appeared productive either ~87% or ~30% of the time. Association of a missense DCLRE1C variant with TCR beta V- and J-gene trimming was reported in a later analysis. There were under 200 TCR beta chains listed as cytomegalovirus-associated. The authors later found TCR association rates varying by HLA locus, with DRB1 most and HLA-C fewest.

The PCR contained 60 Vbeta and 13 Jbeta primers. This table comes from immunoSEQ multiplex PCR, and its TCRdb copy is limited to in-frame clones, with some not included. Of 150,000 to 200,000 clones listed, 62% are singletons. Trimming pared 0 bases from V and 4 bases from J, leaving 13 bases between. In germline, CDR1 is MGHRA, CDR2 YSYEKL. This CDR3 comprises 17 residues. Concerning this clone: Antigen: not known.

The genes are TRBV4-1 and TRBJ1-6; D not certain. This TCR was sampled from a man between 35 and 55 years old in good health and CMV-seronegative. Source material: PBMCs. The CDR3 loop is CASSQEITGDYNSPLHF. CDR3 in DNA: TGCGCCAGCAGCCAAGAAATAACCGGAGATTATAATTCACCCCTCCACTTT.